The rows below give T cell receptor beta chains drawn from one sample of a study of T-cell reconstitution after alpha-beta-depleted transplantation in children. TCRdb processed the PCR reads anew with MiXCR; each CDR3 protein has one entry. The sample lists more than 200,000 distinct CDR3 sequences, about 26% occurring once. Sequenced here: PBMCs, sampled before TCRalphabeta/CD19-depleted stem cell transplant. The receptors stem from a girl aged 2-10 years with Fanconi anemia, due to receive a stem cell transplant. Each CDR3 is given with its conserved first and last residue. The D gene is left open where the match is weak. Clone size is stated in some rows and not others, as once, few, many or a class when expanded.

v_call: TRBV6-1; clone_size: .; j_call: TRBJ2-7; d_call: TRBD1; cdr3_nt: TGTGCCAGCAGGGATCCGGGACAGGAAAAATACGAGCAGTACTTC; cdr3_aa: CASRDPGQEKYEQYF
v_call: TRBV29-1; clone_size: many; j_call: TRBJ1-1; d_call: .; cdr3_nt: TGCAGCGTCAAAGGGACCGTTATTGAGGCTTTCTTT; cdr3_aa: CSVKGTVIEAFF
v_call: TRBV20-1; clone_size: .; j_call: TRBJ2-3; d_call: .; cdr3_nt: TGCAGTGCCCTACCGGGACCTTTATCAGATACGCAGTATTTT; cdr3_aa: CSALPGPLSDTQYF
v_call: TRBV20-1; clone_size: many; j_call: TRBJ1-4; d_call: .; cdr3_nt: TGCAGTGCTAGAGACGCAGGGAGGGATGAAAAACTGTTTTTT; cdr3_aa: CSARDAGRDEKLFF
v_call: TRBV5-1; clone_size: .; j_call: TRBJ1-1; d_call: .; cdr3_nt: TGCGCCAGCAGCTTGGACAGGCAGTTTTACACTGAAGCTTTCTTT; cdr3_aa: CASSLDRQFYTEAFF
v_call: TRBV6-5; clone_size: many; j_call: TRBJ2-3; d_call: .; cdr3_nt: TGTGCCAGCAGTTACTCTCATCCGGACTCTACCACAGATACGCAGTATTTT; cdr3_aa: CASSYSHPDSTTDTQYF
v_call: TRBV20-1; clone_size: .; j_call: TRBJ2-1; d_call: TRBD2; cdr3_nt: TGCAGTGCTCAAACTAGCGGGAGGGCCTACAATGAGCAGTTCTTC; cdr3_aa: CSAQTSGRAYNEQFF
v_call: TRBV5-1; clone_size: few; j_call: TRBJ1-2; d_call: TRBD1; cdr3_nt: TGCGCCAGCAGCTCGCCCCTGGGACAGGGTAACTATGGCTACACCTTC; cdr3_aa: CASSSPLGQGNYGYTF
v_call: TRBV20-1; clone_size: many; j_call: TRBJ2-3; d_call: TRBD2; cdr3_nt: TGCAGTGCTAGTCTGATAGCGGGAGGGCCATTCACAGATACGCAGTATTTT; cdr3_aa: CSASLIAGGPFTDTQYF
v_call: TRBV28; clone_size: few; j_call: TRBJ1-6; d_call: .; cdr3_nt: TGTGCCAGCAGTTTCAAACGGCGTGGGAATAATTCACCCCTCCACTTT; cdr3_aa: CASSFKRRGNNSPLHF
v_call: TRBV29-1; clone_size: few; j_call: TRBJ2-1; d_call: TRBD2; cdr3_nt: TGCAGCGTTGATGGGGGAGGGTACAATGAGCAGTTCTTC; cdr3_aa: CSVDGGGYNEQFF
v_call: TRBV20-1; clone_size: few; j_call: TRBJ1-2; d_call: TRBD1; cdr3_nt: TGCAGTGCTAGAGATGACAGGGCCGTGCTCTATGGCTACACCTTC; cdr3_aa: CSARDDRAVLYGYTF
v_call: TRBV20-1; clone_size: .; j_call: TRBJ2-1; d_call: .; cdr3_nt: TGCAGTGCTAGAGGTACGCGACTAAACAATGAGCAGTTCTTC; cdr3_aa: CSARGTRLNNEQFF
v_call: TRBV9; clone_size: many; j_call: TRBJ2-1; d_call: .; cdr3_nt: TGTGCCAGCAGCGTAGAGAGGTCTAGGGCAGCTGAGCAGTTCTTC; cdr3_aa: CASSVERSRAAEQFF
v_call: TRBV10-1; clone_size: .; j_call: TRBJ2-7; d_call: .; cdr3_nt: TGCGCCAGCAAGGGAACTAGGATACCGGCCCTGAACCAAGGGTACTTC; cdr3_aa: CASKGTRIPALNQGYF
v_call: TRBV29-1; clone_size: many; j_call: TRBJ2-7; d_call: .; cdr3_nt: TGCAGCGTTGCGCACCTGGGAGGCGAGCAGTACTTC; cdr3_aa: CSVAHLGGEQYF
v_call: TRBV6-6; clone_size: many; j_call: TRBJ2-7; d_call: .; cdr3_nt: TGTGCCAGCAGTTACGGTGGGTGGGAGCAGTACTTC; cdr3_aa: CASSYGGWEQYF
v_call: TRBV11-2; clone_size: many; j_call: TRBJ2-5; d_call: TRBD2; cdr3_nt: TGTGCCAGCAGCTTAGATTCAGCTAGCGGCGTGGAGACCCAGTACTTC; cdr3_aa: CASSLDSASGVETQYF
v_call: TRBV18; clone_size: many; j_call: TRBJ1-5; d_call: .; cdr3_nt: TGTGCCAGCTCCCCAAAGGGGAGGGGCGGATTGCATCAGCCCCAGCATTTT; cdr3_aa: CASSPKGRGGLHQPQHF
v_call: TRBV6-2/TRBV6-3; clone_size: .; j_call: TRBJ2-3; d_call: .; cdr3_nt: TGTGCCAGCAGTTATCCGCGTGTAGCAACAGATACGCAGTATTTT; cdr3_aa: CASSYPRVATDTQYF
v_call: TRBV29-1; clone_size: .; j_call: TRBJ2-6; d_call: TRBD1; cdr3_nt: TGCAGCGTTGGGGACAGGGTTGGGGCCAACGTCCTGACTTTC; cdr3_aa: CSVGDRVGANVLTF
v_call: TRBV29-1; clone_size: few; j_call: TRBJ2-1; d_call: .; cdr3_nt: TGCAGCGTTGAAGAGATTTCCAATGAGCAGTTCTTC; cdr3_aa: CSVEEISNEQFF
v_call: TRBV12-3/TRBV12-4; clone_size: many; j_call: TRBJ1-1; d_call: .; cdr3_nt: TGTGCCAGCAGCCTAACGGCGGGGGCTTTCTTT; cdr3_aa: CASSLTAGAFF
v_call: TRBV29-1; clone_size: many; j_call: TRBJ2-5; d_call: .; cdr3_nt: TGCAGCGTGGCTGACGGCCATGAGACCCAGTACTTC; cdr3_aa: CSVADGHETQYF
v_call: TRBV18; clone_size: few; j_call: TRBJ2-1; d_call: .; cdr3_nt: TGTGCCAGCTCACCGTTACCCAGGGGTTCCTACAATGAGCAGTTCTTC; cdr3_aa: CASSPLPRGSYNEQFF
v_call: TRBV20-1; clone_size: many; j_call: TRBJ2-4; d_call: .; cdr3_nt: TGCAGTGTCGGAGGGGGTCTACTAGCCAAAAACATTCAGTACTTC; cdr3_aa: CSVGGGLLAKNIQYF
v_call: TRBV29-1; clone_size: .; j_call: TRBJ2-7; d_call: TRBD1; cdr3_nt: TGCAGCGTTAAGGGCGGGACAGGGTTATCCTACGAGCAGTACTTC; cdr3_aa: CSVKGGTGLSYEQYF
v_call: TRBV29-1; clone_size: once; j_call: TRBJ2-5; d_call: .; cdr3_nt: TGCAGCGTTGGGGGTTTCGTTGGAGTGATCGACGAGACGGAGACCCAGTACTTC; cdr3_aa: CSVGGFVGVIDETETQYF
v_call: TRBV5-1; clone_size: many; j_call: TRBJ2-2; d_call: TRBD1; cdr3_nt: TGCGCCAGCAGCGTGGACAGCCGAGGACAGGCCGGGGAGCTGTTTTTT; cdr3_aa: CASSVDSRGQAGELFF
v_call: TRBV12-3/TRBV12-4; clone_size: many; j_call: TRBJ2-3; d_call: .; cdr3_nt: TGTGCCAGCAGTTTTAGGTCAGATACGCAGTATTTT; cdr3_aa: CASSFRSDTQYF
v_call: TRBV18; clone_size: many; j_call: TRBJ1-1; d_call: .; cdr3_nt: TGTGCCAGCTCACCACCGGTAGATCGTCCGATGAACACTGAAGCTTTCTTT; cdr3_aa: CASSPPVDRPMNTEAFF
v_call: TRBV29-1; clone_size: many; j_call: TRBJ2-5; d_call: .; cdr3_nt: TGCAGCGTTGATCCCTGGTCTCGTTCCGAGACCCAGTACTTC; cdr3_aa: CSVDPWSRSETQYF
v_call: TRBV5-1; clone_size: few; j_call: TRBJ2-5; d_call: TRBD1; cdr3_nt: TGCGCCAGCAGCTTGGAAACAGGGGGCAGACAGACCCAGTACTTC; cdr3_aa: CASSLETGGRQTQYF
v_call: TRBV20-1; clone_size: many; j_call: TRBJ2-7; d_call: TRBD1; cdr3_nt: TGCAGTTCGCAACAGGGGGCTCTCTACGAGCAGTACTTC; cdr3_aa: CSSQQGALYEQYF
v_call: TRBV6-5; clone_size: few; j_call: TRBJ2-5; d_call: .; cdr3_nt: TGTGCCAGCAGTTACTCGACGGGGGTAGAAGAGACCCAGTACTTC; cdr3_aa: CASSYSTGVEETQYF
v_call: TRBV24-1; clone_size: .; j_call: TRBJ1-5; d_call: TRBD1; cdr3_nt: TGTGCCACCAGTGATGACAGGGATCGGCGGCCCCAGCATTTT; cdr3_aa: CATSDDRDRRPQHF
v_call: TRBV12-3/TRBV12-4; clone_size: .; j_call: TRBJ2-1; d_call: TRBD2; cdr3_nt: TGTGCCAGCAGTAGCGGGGGGGCCTTGGTCAATGAGCAGTTCTTC; cdr3_aa: CASSSGGALVNEQFF
v_call: TRBV5-4; clone_size: few; j_call: TRBJ2-7; d_call: TRBD2; cdr3_nt: TGTGCCAGCAGCTTGGGGACTAGCGGGTCGTTCTACGAGCAGTACTTC; cdr3_aa: CASSLGTSGSFYEQYF
v_call: TRBV10-3; clone_size: .; j_call: TRBJ2-5; d_call: .; cdr3_nt: TGTGCCATCAGTTCCTACGGGGGAGAGACCCAGTACTTC; cdr3_aa: CAISSYGGETQYF
v_call: TRBV18; clone_size: .; j_call: TRBJ2-5; d_call: .; cdr3_nt: TGTGCCAGCTCCCCTGTGACTACTCAAGAGACCCAGTACTTC; cdr3_aa: CASSPVTTQETQYF
v_call: TRBV20-1; clone_size: once; j_call: TRBJ2-7; d_call: .; cdr3_nt: TGCAGTGCTGCAAGAGAGCGCGTTAGCTACGAGCAGTACTTC; cdr3_aa: CSAARERVSYEQYF
v_call: TRBV25-1; clone_size: .; j_call: TRBJ2-3; d_call: .; cdr3_nt: TGTGCCAGCAGTGAATCCTGGGGTGGCACAGATACGCAGTATTTT; cdr3_aa: CASSESWGGTDTQYF
v_call: TRBV28; clone_size: .; j_call: TRBJ2-1; d_call: .; cdr3_nt: TGTGCCAGTAATTCCGGGAGTACCTACAATGAGCAGTTCTTC; cdr3_aa: CASNSGSTYNEQFF
v_call: TRBV29-1; clone_size: .; j_call: TRBJ2-2; d_call: TRBD1; cdr3_nt: TGCAGCGTAGCAGAGACAGGGGGCCATCTGGGCGGGGAGCTGTTTTTT; cdr3_aa: CSVAETGGHLGGELFF
v_call: TRBV7-9; clone_size: many; j_call: TRBJ1-6; d_call: .; cdr3_nt: TGTGCCAGCAGCCTTGGGCCCAAGGGATGGTCACCCCTCCACTTT; cdr3_aa: CASSLGPKGWSPLHF
v_call: TRBV4-1; clone_size: .; j_call: TRBJ2-7; d_call: .; cdr3_nt: TGCGCCAGCAGCCAAGATTCCCGCGGGACGTATTACGAGCAGTACTTC; cdr3_aa: CASSQDSRGTYYEQYF
v_call: TRBV7-2; clone_size: .; j_call: TRBJ2-1; d_call: TRBD2; cdr3_nt: TGTGCCAGCAGCTTAGCCGGGACTAGCGGGAGGGCCTACAATGAGCAGTTCTTC; cdr3_aa: CASSLAGTSGRAYNEQFF
v_call: TRBV20-1; clone_size: .; j_call: TRBJ1-5; d_call: .; cdr3_nt: TGCAGTGCCCGAGGGAGGATTAGCAATCAGCCCCAGCATTTT; cdr3_aa: CSARGRISNQPQHF
v_call: TRBV10-3; clone_size: many; j_call: TRBJ1-1; d_call: .; cdr3_nt: TGTGCCACCCAGTTGGCAGGCGGGGAAGGTACTGAAGCTTTCTTT; cdr3_aa: CATQLAGGEGTEAFF